Ten or more counts support the clone carrying this T cell receptor beta chain. As yet, its antigen is unknown. This specimen belongs to a study of blood T cells in healthy people across ages. Study findings and constraints: Whereas aged donors had fewer naive CD4+ cells, long-lived donors had more of them and higher diversity.

This CDR3 spans 16 amino acids. The germline V gene encodes CDR1 SGHRS and CDR2 YFSETQ. V lost 0 bases to trimming and J lost 0 bases, with 11 bases between them. Each donor had about 9.6 milliliters of peripheral blood drawn. Samples each had at least 5 micrograms of total RNA extracted. Next came a second PCR, run for about 7 to 12 cycles, which used a sample-barcoded 5' primer along with a J-beta primer mix. TCRdb ran MiXCR on the 5' RACE reads and lists one entry per CDR3 protein. Of over 500,000 distinct CDR3 sequences in the sample, over 40% were seen once. This clonotype originated in a woman aged 80 or older in good health. The sequencing input was blood. This sequence joins TRBV5-1 and TRBJ2-3, with D tentatively TRBD1 (5 bases). CDR3 protein: CASSLGRQISTDTQYF. The CDR3 DNA reads as TGCGCCAGCAGCTTGGGGAGACAGATTAGCACAGATACGCAGTATTTT.